These T cell receptor beta chains were read from a single sample in a study of regulatory T cells in long-lasting Graves disease. TCRdb reprocessed the multiplex PCR reads with MiXCR, giving one entry per CDR3 protein. The table lists about 660,000 distinct CDR3 sequences, around 30% of them singletons. Sequencing used peripheral blood mononuclear cells (PBMCs), obtained when the disease was refractory, from a patient treated with antithyroid drugs. The receptors stem from a female donor with Graves disease. The CDR3 runs from the conserved cysteine through the conserved F or W. Each record gives: V gene, J gene, D gene, CDR3 protein. The D gene is left open where the match is weak.

>TRBV10-2|TRBJ1-5|-
CASSDSGYGNQPQHF
>TRBV6-1|TRBJ2-7|TRBD2
CASSPGLGTTYEQYF
>TRBV7-9|TRBJ1-1|TRBD1
CASSQSTGVTEAFF
>TRBV29-1|TRBJ2-2|TRBD2
CAAGEVSGELFF
>TRBV28|TRBJ2-7|-
CAILQKNPYEQYF
>TRBV12-3/TRBV12-4|TRBJ1-1|-
CASSLGGGPEAFF
>TRBV25-1|TRBJ1-1|-
CASSDPRTGGASGTEAFF
>TRBV7-3|TRBJ1-2|TRBD1
CASSLIRGRVDYGYTF
>TRBV7-2|TRBJ2-7|-
CASSPPKLEQYF
>TRBV6-1|TRBJ1-2|TRBD1
CASTSTGDNYGYTF
>TRBV6-2/TRBV6-3|TRBJ2-7|-
CASRLHGSYEQYF
>TRBV2|TRBJ1-1|TRBD1
CASKATGVLAFF
>TRBV11-2|TRBJ2-5|TRBD2
CASSLALLAGGSETQYF
>TRBV6-5|TRBJ1-1|-
CASSYRTTTNEAFF
>TRBV12-3/TRBV12-4|TRBJ2-6|-
CASSFWGFSGANVLTF
>TRBV6-1|TRBJ1-5|-
CASQGPGDQPQHF
>TRBV20-1|TRBJ2-5|TRBD1
CSATLTGTETQYF
>TRBV30|TRBJ2-7|-
CAWGVYEQYF
>TRBV28|TRBJ1-5|-
CASSLCRTCLEPQHF
>TRBV12-3/TRBV12-4|TRBJ1-1|-
CASSLGVGIATEAFF
>TRBV19|TRBJ2-5|-
CASSRGTLETQYF
>TRBV20-1|TRBJ1-5|-
CSAREFRDSNQPQHF
>TRBV2|TRBJ1-1|-
CASSVSGTEAFF
>TRBV28|TRBJ2-1|-
CASSPGSYNEQFF
>TRBV5-1|TRBJ2-6|-
CASSLDGSSGANVLTF
>TRBV5-4|TRBJ1-6|-
CASSLGPQGNSPLHF
>TRBV6-5|TRBJ1-2|TRBD1
CASSSRQGSRQNGYTF
>TRBV11-1|TRBJ2-4|TRBD1
CASSLGDRGRKNIQYF
>TRBV19|TRBJ1-2|-
CASRHRTNYGYTF
>TRBV28|TRBJ2-7|-
CASSLKSFGEQYF
>TRBV6-1|TRBJ1-2|TRBD1
CASRTGGSKGGGYTF
>TRBV28|TRBJ1-2|-
CASTVLRVYGYTF
>TRBV19|TRBJ2-1|-
CASSPRAGSLSYNEQFF
>TRBV7-3|TRBJ1-2|-
CASSLTGQANYGYTF
>TRBV7-3|TRBJ1-6|-
CASSSNLGSPLHF
>TRBV29-1|TRBJ1-1|TRBD1
CSVGDRLNTEAFF
>TRBV15|TRBJ1-6|-
CATKPRDTGSPLHF
>TRBV19|TRBJ1-2|-
CASSTNFPVIPGHGGYTF
>TRBV5-1|TRBJ1-1|TRBD1
CASRVRDRGTEAFF
>TRBV10-3|TRBJ1-4|-
CAISDSQGTNEKLFF
>TRBV12-3/TRBV12-4|TRBJ2-3|-
CASSSEGVNTDTQYF
>TRBV12-3/TRBV12-4|TRBJ1-1|-
CASKKGSLGNTEAFF
>TRBV7-9|TRBJ1-1|-
CASSEPLTAPNTEAFF
>TRBV20-1|TRBJ2-7|-
CSATYGRISNEQYF
>TRBV30|TRBJ1-2|-
CACGKTNYGYTF
>TRBV12-3/TRBV12-4|TRBJ1-5|TRBD1
CASKQGVGNQPQHF
>TRBV7-9|TRBJ2-5|TRBD1
CASSLGGQEVQETQYF
>TRBV6-1|TRBJ1-6|TRBD1
CASRFSGQGFEPLHF